The rows below give T cell receptor beta chains drawn from one sample of a study of early T cells in non-severe SARS-CoV-2 infection. TCRdb redid the calling of the 5' RACE reads with MiXCR, one entry per CDR3 protein. The sample contains tens of thousands of distinct CDR3 sequences, more than 10% of which appear only once. Sequencing used whole blood. The receptors were sampled from an adult who was a healthcare worker with PCR-confirmed SARS-CoV-2 infection or an uninfected control (not recorded which). Both conserved end residues are part of each CDR3. The order of the fields is clone size, J gene, V gene, D gene, CDR3 protein, CDR3 DNA. The D gene is left open where the match is weak. Expanded clones get a size class; other rows say once, few or many, or leave the size out.

clone_size: .; j_call: TRBJ1-1; v_call: TRBV7-9; d_call: .; cdr3_aa: CASSLGLRENTEAFF; cdr3_nt: TGTGCCAGCAGCTTAGGTCTGCGGGAGAACACTGAAGCTTTCTTT
clone_size: .; j_call: TRBJ2-1; v_call: TRBV28; d_call: TRBD2; cdr3_aa: CASSLLAGGSSYNEQFF; cdr3_nt: TGTGCCAGCAGTTTACTAGCGGGAGGTAGCTCCTACAATGAGCAGTTCTTC
clone_size: .; j_call: TRBJ1-2; v_call: TRBV10-3; d_call: TRBD1; cdr3_aa: CAISGQGAGYGYTF; cdr3_nt: TGTGCCATCAGCGGACAGGGAGCCGGCTATGGCTACACCTTC
clone_size: many; j_call: TRBJ1-1; v_call: TRBV3-1; d_call: .; cdr3_aa: CASSQAGNTEAFF; cdr3_nt: TGTGCCAGCAGCCAAGCGGGGAACACTGAAGCTTTCTTT
clone_size: many; j_call: TRBJ2-7; v_call: TRBV19; d_call: .; cdr3_aa: CASSIDERSNAYEQYF; cdr3_nt: TGTGCCAGTAGTATAGACGAGCGGAGCAACGCGTACGAGCAGTACTTC
clone_size: .; j_call: TRBJ2-3; v_call: TRBV28; d_call: .; cdr3_aa: CASSLLQGATDTQYF; cdr3_nt: TGTGCCAGCAGTCTATTACAGGGTGCCACGGATACGCAGTATTTT
clone_size: few; j_call: TRBJ2-7; v_call: TRBV7-2; d_call: .; cdr3_aa: CASSLVVGGSYEQYF; cdr3_nt: TGTGCCAGCAGCTTAGTTGTAGGTGGATCCTACGAGCAGTACTTC
clone_size: .; j_call: TRBJ2-7; v_call: TRBV29-1; d_call: .; cdr3_aa: CSVESQGDEQYF; cdr3_nt: TGCAGCGTTGAAAGCCAAGGCGACGAGCAGTACTTC
clone_size: many; j_call: TRBJ1-1; v_call: TRBV5-4; d_call: .; cdr3_aa: CAGNTIGGGPTEAFF; cdr3_nt: TGTGCCGGCAACACAATCGGGGGGGGCCCGACTGAAGCTTTCTTT
clone_size: many; j_call: TRBJ2-1; v_call: TRBV20-1; d_call: TRBD2; cdr3_aa: CSARDSSGGRTEQFF; cdr3_nt: TGCAGTGCTAGAGATAGTTCTGGCGGGAGGACTGAGCAGTTCTTC
clone_size: .; j_call: TRBJ2-3; v_call: TRBV24-1; d_call: .; cdr3_aa: CATQGDMSTQYF; cdr3_nt: TGTGCCACCCAAGGGGATATGAGTACGCAGTATTTT
clone_size: many; j_call: TRBJ2-5; v_call: TRBV11-2; d_call: TRBD2; cdr3_aa: CASSFGLAGETQYF; cdr3_nt: TGTGCCAGCAGCTTCGGGCTAGCGGGAGAGACCCAGTACTTC
clone_size: .; j_call: TRBJ2-7; v_call: TRBV15; d_call: .; cdr3_aa: CATSVRLSYEQYF; cdr3_nt: TGTGCCACCAGCGTAAGGTTATCCTACGAGCAGTACTTC
clone_size: many; j_call: TRBJ1-1; v_call: TRBV28; d_call: .; cdr3_aa: CATTGGTEAFF; cdr3_nt: TGTGCCACTACGGGGGGCACTGAAGCTTTCTTT
clone_size: few; j_call: TRBJ1-1; v_call: TRBV3-1; d_call: TRBD1; cdr3_aa: CASRSTGGPEAFF; cdr3_nt: TGTGCCAGCAGATCCACAGGGGGCCCTGAAGCTTTCTTT
clone_size: few; j_call: TRBJ2-1; v_call: TRBV20-1; d_call: .; cdr3_aa: CSARDPEGGRFNEQFF; cdr3_nt: TGCAGTGCTAGAGATCCAGAGGGGGGCCGTTTTAATGAGCAGTTCTTC
clone_size: .; j_call: TRBJ2-5; v_call: TRBV24-1; d_call: .; cdr3_aa: CATSDFRGGETQYF; cdr3_nt: TGTGCCACCAGTGATTTCAGGGGAGGAGAGACCCAGTACTTC
clone_size: many; j_call: TRBJ1-3; v_call: TRBV4-3; d_call: .; cdr3_aa: CASSQGAQGSSGNTIYF; cdr3_nt: TGCGCCAGCAGCCAAGGGGCTCAGGGCAGCTCTGGAAACACCATATATTTT
clone_size: .; j_call: TRBJ2-1; v_call: TRBV29-1; d_call: .; cdr3_aa: CSAEPGSAYNEQFF; cdr3_nt: TGCAGCGCCGAACCAGGCTCAGCCTACAATGAGCAGTTCTTC
clone_size: .; j_call: TRBJ2-1; v_call: TRBV14; d_call: TRBD1; cdr3_aa: CASSPTGGENNEQFF; cdr3_nt: TGTGCCAGCAGCCCAACAGGGGGCGAAAACAATGAGCAGTTCTTC
clone_size: .; j_call: TRBJ2-4; v_call: TRBV10-3; d_call: .; cdr3_aa: CAISESSRNIQYF; cdr3_nt: TGTGCCATCAGTGAGAGTAGCAGAAACATTCAGTACTTC
clone_size: few; j_call: TRBJ1-2; v_call: TRBV21-1; d_call: .; cdr3_aa: CASSIQGALDGYTF; cdr3_nt: TGTGCCAGCAGCATACAGGGGGCCCTCGATGGCTACACCTTC
clone_size: .; j_call: TRBJ2-2; v_call: TRBV7-2; d_call: TRBD2; cdr3_aa: CASSSEGGRSGELFF; cdr3_nt: TGTGCCAGCAGCTCGGAGGGAGGGCGGTCCGGGGAGCTGTTTTTT
clone_size: .; j_call: TRBJ2-1; v_call: TRBV28; d_call: .; cdr3_aa: CASTIRGAGYNEQFF; cdr3_nt: TGTGCCAGCACAATCCGGGGCGCGGGGTACAATGAGCAGTTCTTC
clone_size: .; j_call: TRBJ1-5; v_call: TRBV5-1; d_call: .; cdr3_aa: CASSPRGREDQPQHF; cdr3_nt: TGCGCCAGCAGCCCCCGGGGCAGAGAAGATCAGCCCCAGCATTTT
clone_size: .; j_call: TRBJ2-2; v_call: TRBV29-1; d_call: TRBD1; cdr3_aa: CSAVTRKTGGIGELFF; cdr3_nt: TGCAGCGCCGTGACGAGGAAGACAGGGGGCATCGGGGAGCTGTTTTTT
clone_size: .; j_call: TRBJ2-7; v_call: TRBV7-9; d_call: .; cdr3_aa: CASSSLPRDGGEQYF; cdr3_nt: TGTGCCAGCAGCTCCCTCCCCAGGGACGGGGGCGAGCAGTACTTC
clone_size: few; j_call: TRBJ1-1; v_call: TRBV27; d_call: TRBD1; cdr3_aa: CASRDHKTGLTEAFF; cdr3_nt: TGTGCCAGCAGAGATCATAAGACAGGGCTCACTGAAGCTTTCTTT
clone_size: few; j_call: TRBJ2-7; v_call: TRBV4-1; d_call: TRBD2; cdr3_aa: CASSNGLAGVYEQYF; cdr3_nt: TGCGCCAGCAGCAATGGACTAGCGGGAGTCTACGAGCAGTACTTC
clone_size: .; j_call: TRBJ2-6; v_call: TRBV7-8; d_call: .; cdr3_aa: CASTFQFGAGARGANVLTF; cdr3_nt: TGTGCCAGCACCTTTCAGTTTGGAGCTGGAGCAAGGGGGGCCAACGTCCTGACTTTC
clone_size: .; j_call: TRBJ2-1; v_call: TRBV14; d_call: .; cdr3_aa: CASSQAPYNEQFF; cdr3_nt: TGTGCCAGCAGCCAAGCTCCGTACAATGAGCAGTTCTTC
clone_size: few; j_call: TRBJ1-4; v_call: TRBV27; d_call: .; cdr3_aa: CASRHTNEKLFF; cdr3_nt: TGTGCCAGCAGACACACAAATGAAAAACTGTTTTTT
clone_size: many; j_call: TRBJ1-1; v_call: TRBV24-1; d_call: .; cdr3_aa: CATQGSLNTEAFF; cdr3_nt: TGTGCCACCCAAGGATCTCTGAACACTGAAGCTTTCTTT
clone_size: .; j_call: TRBJ2-1; v_call: TRBV29-1; d_call: .; cdr3_aa: CSVEDPHLNEQFF; cdr3_nt: TGCAGCGTTGAAGATCCCCACCTCAATGAGCAGTTCTTC
clone_size: once; j_call: TRBJ2-3; v_call: TRBV13; d_call: .; cdr3_aa: CASSFGKTSTTDTQYF; cdr3_nt: TGTGCCAGCAGCTTCGGGAAAACCTCTACCACAGATACGCAGTATTTT
clone_size: .; j_call: TRBJ2-7; v_call: TRBV20-1; d_call: TRBD2; cdr3_aa: CSARGAQREAF; cdr3_nt: TGCAGTGCTAGAGGAGCCCAGCGGGAGGCCTTC
clone_size: many; j_call: TRBJ1-5; v_call: TRBV7-9; d_call: .; cdr3_aa: CASSLDGKPQHF; cdr3_nt: TGTGCCAGCAGCTTAGATGGGAAGCCCCAGCATTTT
clone_size: few; j_call: TRBJ2-3; v_call: TRBV7-9; d_call: .; cdr3_aa: CASSLPPGLGLTQYF; cdr3_nt: TGTGCCAGCAGCTTACCTCCCGGACTCGGACTAACGCAGTATTTT
clone_size: many; j_call: TRBJ2-3; v_call: TRBV11-2; d_call: .; cdr3_aa: CASSFARDTQYF; cdr3_nt: TGTGCCAGCAGCTTTGCACGCGATACGCAGTATTTT
clone_size: few; j_call: TRBJ2-5; v_call: TRBV4-1; d_call: TRBD2; cdr3_aa: CASSQVASGGQETQYF; cdr3_nt: TGCGCCAGCAGCCAAGTTGCAAGCGGGGGACAAGAGACCCAGTACTTC
clone_size: few; j_call: TRBJ1-6; v_call: TRBV15; d_call: TRBD1; cdr3_aa: CATSRLGQPNSPLHF; cdr3_nt: TGTGCCACCAGCAGACTGGGACAGCCGAATTCACCCCTCCACTTT
clone_size: few; j_call: TRBJ2-5; v_call: TRBV29-1; d_call: TRBD1; cdr3_aa: CSVYGTAGETQYF; cdr3_nt: TGCAGCGTCTACGGGACAGCCGGGGAGACCCAGTACTTC
clone_size: .; j_call: TRBJ2-7; v_call: TRBV19; d_call: .; cdr3_aa: CASSISEGAYEQYF; cdr3_nt: TGTGCCAGTAGTATATCGGAGGGGGCGTACGAGCAGTACTTC
clone_size: .; j_call: TRBJ1-1; v_call: TRBV27; d_call: .; cdr3_aa: CASSLRAISTEAFF; cdr3_nt: TGTGCCAGCAGTTTACGCGCCATAAGCACTGAAGCTTTCTTT
clone_size: .; j_call: TRBJ2-7; v_call: TRBV7-2; d_call: .; cdr3_aa: CASSLASLIPYEQYF; cdr3_nt: TGTGCCAGCAGCTTGGCTTCCTTAATTCCCTACGAGCAGTACTTC
clone_size: few; j_call: TRBJ1-2; v_call: TRBV29-1; d_call: .; cdr3_aa: CSVRGINYGYTF; cdr3_nt: TGCAGCGTTCGGGGGATTAACTATGGCTACACCTTC
clone_size: .; j_call: TRBJ1-4; v_call: TRBV27; d_call: .; cdr3_aa: CASSLVGSLDEKLFF; cdr3_nt: TGTGCCAGCAGTTTGGTGGGATCGTTAGATGAAAAACTGTTTTTT
clone_size: .; j_call: TRBJ2-7; v_call: TRBV20-1; d_call: .; cdr3_aa: CSASPGTYEQYF; cdr3_nt: TGCAGTGCTTCCCCCGGAACCTACGAGCAGTACTTC
clone_size: .; j_call: TRBJ2-1; v_call: TRBV6-2/TRBV6-3; d_call: TRBD2; cdr3_aa: CASRRGGGSYNEQFF; cdr3_nt: TGTGCCAGCAGGAGAGGCGGGGGCTCCTACAATGAGCAGTTCTTC
clone_size: .; j_call: TRBJ2-1; v_call: TRBV6-2/TRBV6-3; d_call: .; cdr3_aa: CASGNNEQFF; cdr3_nt: TGTGCCAGCGGAAACAATGAGCAGTTCTTC
clone_size: many; j_call: TRBJ2-6; v_call: TRBV27; d_call: .; cdr3_aa: CASSPGETGANVLTF; cdr3_nt: TGTGCCAGCAGTCCCGGGGAGACAGGGGCCAACGTCCTGACTTTC
clone_size: .; j_call: TRBJ2-2; v_call: TRBV7-2; d_call: TRBD1; cdr3_aa: CASSPVGTGGTGELFF; cdr3_nt: TGTGCCAGCAGCCCGGTCGGGACAGGGGGCACCGGGGAGCTGTTTTTT
clone_size: many; j_call: TRBJ2-1; v_call: TRBV19; d_call: TRBD2; cdr3_aa: CASSRSGTNNEQFF; cdr3_nt: TGTGCCAGTAGTAGATCCGGGACTAACAATGAGCAGTTCTTC
clone_size: many; j_call: TRBJ1-1; v_call: TRBV12-3/TRBV12-4; d_call: .; cdr3_aa: CASSFWEQGVFF; cdr3_nt: TGTGCCAGCAGTTTCTGGGAACAGGGAGTTTTCTTT
clone_size: .; j_call: TRBJ2-5; v_call: TRBV30; d_call: .; cdr3_aa: CAWRVPGEQETQYF; cdr3_nt: TGTGCCTGGAGGGTCCCAGGAGAACAAGAGACCCAGTACTTC